This entry is about one T cell receptor beta chain. Participants were placed into cohorts based on the clinical history they reported. Assay: immunoSEQ multiplex PCR; the TCRdb copy retains only in-frame clones and omits some. The repertoire holds around 130,000 clones, with around 83% as singletons. The entry originates in a study of blood T cell repertoires in COVID-19. Study in general: Whether acute or convalescent, the COVID-19 samples came from the United States, Italy and Spain. T cells, B-cell-depleted T cells, or PBMCs supplied cDNA or gDNA.

The V gene's germline CDR1 is SGHNT and CDR2 YENEEA. This CDR3 comprises 13 residues. Between the trimmed V and J ends, which lost 2 bases and 1 base, there was a span of 5 bases. The sequence was collected from a man aged 25 to 40 who had recovered from COVID-19. The sample consisted of PBMCs or T cells enriched from blood (not recorded which). The chain employs TRBV11-3 and TRBJ2-5, with a weak D call TRBD1 (5 bases). The CDR3 region has the DNA TGTGCCAGCAGCTTAAGGGGCCAAGAGACCCAGTACTTC. Amino acids: CASSLRGQETQYF.